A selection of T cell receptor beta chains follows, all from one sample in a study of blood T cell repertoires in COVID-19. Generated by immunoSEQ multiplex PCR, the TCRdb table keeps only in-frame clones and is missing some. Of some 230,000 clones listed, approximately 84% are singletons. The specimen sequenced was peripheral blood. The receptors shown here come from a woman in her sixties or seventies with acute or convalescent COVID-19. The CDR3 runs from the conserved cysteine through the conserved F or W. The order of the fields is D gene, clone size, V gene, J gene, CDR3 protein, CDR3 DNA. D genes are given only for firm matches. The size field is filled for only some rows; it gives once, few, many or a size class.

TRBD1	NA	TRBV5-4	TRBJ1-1	CASSFPGGTGSNTEAFF	TGTGCCAGCAGCTTTCCTGGAGGGACAGGGTCGAACACTGAAGCTTTCTTT
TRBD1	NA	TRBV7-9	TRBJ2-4	CASSLGTGGDYAKNIQYF	TGTGCCAGCAGCCTAGGGACAGGGGGTGATTATGCCAAAAACATTCAGTACTTC
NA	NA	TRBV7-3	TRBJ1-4	CASSIRVFVNEKLFF	TGTGCCAGCAGCATCAGGGTTTTTGTTAATGAAAAACTGTTTTTT
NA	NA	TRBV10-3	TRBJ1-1	CAITDNPNTEAFF	TGTGCCATCACGGACAACCCGAACACTGAAGCTTTCTTT
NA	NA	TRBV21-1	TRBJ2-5	CASSKPTPTSYQETQYF	TGTGCCAGCAGCAAACCTACACCGACTAGCTATCAAGAGACCCAGTACTTC
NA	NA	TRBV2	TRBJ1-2	CASSEAHSYGYTF	TGTGCCAGCAGTGAAGCCCACAGCTATGGCTACACCTTC
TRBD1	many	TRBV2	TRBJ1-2	CASSESGQGYYGYTF	TGTGCCAGCAGTGAATCGGGACAGGGGTACTATGGCTACACCTTC
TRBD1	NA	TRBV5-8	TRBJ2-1	CASSFETGKMREQFF	TGTGCCAGCAGCTTCGAGACAGGGAAGATGCGTGAGCAGTTCTTC
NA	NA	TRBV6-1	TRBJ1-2	CASSEWQGNGYTF	TGTGCCAGCAGTGAATGGCAGGGGAATGGCTACACCTTC
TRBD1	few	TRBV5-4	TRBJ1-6	CASSLAGQGANNSPLHF	TGTGCCAGCAGCTTGGCCGGACAGGGGGCCAATAATTCACCCCTCCACTTT
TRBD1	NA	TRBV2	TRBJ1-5	CASRTDRGSNQPQHF	TGTGCCAGCCGCACGGACAGGGGGAGCAATCAGCCCCAGCATTTT
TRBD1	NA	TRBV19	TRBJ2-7	CASSAPGQAAYEQYF	TGTGCCAGTAGTGCCCCGGGACAGGCGGCCTACGAGCAGTACTTC
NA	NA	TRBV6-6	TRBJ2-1	CASSLTSTRYEQFF	TGTGCCAGCAGTCTCACATCGACTAGATATGAGCAGTTCTTC
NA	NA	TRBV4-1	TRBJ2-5	CASSQDLASQETQYF	TGCGCCAGCAGCCAAGATCTGGCATCTCAAGAGACCCAGTACTTC
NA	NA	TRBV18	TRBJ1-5	CASSPGGTEQPQHF	TGTGCCAGCTCACCGGGGGGAACAGAACAGCCCCAGCATTTT
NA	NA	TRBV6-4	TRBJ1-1	CASRAKGSGSTEAFF	TGTGCCAGCAGAGCCAAAGGAAGCGGGTCCACTGAAGCTTTCTTT
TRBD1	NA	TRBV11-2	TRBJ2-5	CASSRTGGWETQYF	TGTGCCAGCAGCCGGACAGGGGGCTGGGAGACCCAGTACTTC
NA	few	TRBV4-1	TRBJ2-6	CASSQITTGHSGANVLTF	TGCGCCAGCAGCCAGATCACGACAGGCCACTCTGGGGCCAACGTCCTGACTTTC
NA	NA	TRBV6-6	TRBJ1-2	CASSQDRSVGYTF	TGTGCCAGCAGCCAGGACAGAAGCGTTGGCTACACCTTC
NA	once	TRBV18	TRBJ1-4	CASSPPSPGMKLFF	TGTGCCAGCTCACCACCCAGTCCGGGGATGAAACTGTTTTTT
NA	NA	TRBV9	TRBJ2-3	CASSVDGTGSSTDTQYF	TGTGCCAGCAGCGTAGACGGGACTGGGTCTAGCACAGATACGCAGTATTTT
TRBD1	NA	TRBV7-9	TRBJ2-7	CASSLFASDRGYEQYF	TGTGCCAGCAGCTTATTCGCCTCGGACAGGGGCTACGAGCAGTACTTC
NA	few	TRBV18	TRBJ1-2	CASSPLAGVQDYGYTF	TGTGCCAGCTCACCATTAGCTGGCGTACAGGATTATGGCTACACCTTC
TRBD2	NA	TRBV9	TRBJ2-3	CASSDPLADLTDTQYF	TGTGCCAGCAGTGACCCCCTAGCGGACCTCACAGATACGCAGTATTTT
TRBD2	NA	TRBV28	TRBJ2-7	CASAYLAGDYEQYF	TGTGCCAGCGCATACCTAGCGGGGGACTACGAGCAGTACTTC
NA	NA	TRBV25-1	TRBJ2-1	CASSAWTASSYNEQFF	TGTGCCAGCAGTGCATGGACAGCCAGCTCCTACAATGAGCAGTTCTTC
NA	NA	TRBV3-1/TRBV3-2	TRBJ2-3	CASSQGGDGDTQYF	TGTGCCAGCAGCCAAGGGGGCGATGGAGATACGCAGTATTTT
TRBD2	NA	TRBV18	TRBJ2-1	CASSPRAGAYNEQFF	TGTGCCAGCTCTCCCAGAGCGGGGGCCTACAATGAGCAGTTCTTC
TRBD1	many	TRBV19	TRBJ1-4	CASSIMGQGGEKLFF	TGTGCCAGTAGTATAATGGGACAGGGAGGTGAAAAACTGTTTTTT
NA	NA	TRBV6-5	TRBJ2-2	CASREGTAGELFF	TGTGCCAGCAGGGAGGGGACGGCCGGGGAGCTGTTTTTT
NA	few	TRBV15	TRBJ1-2	CATSRVGQGSGGYTF	TGTGCCACCAGCAGAGTAGGGCAGGGAAGTGGTGGCTACACCTTC
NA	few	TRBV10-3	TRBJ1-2	CAISEEVRRGYTF	TGTGCCATCAGTGAGGAGGTCAGACGGGGCTACACCTTC
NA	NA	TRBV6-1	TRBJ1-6	CASSEGHHLRYNSPLHF	TGTGCCAGCAGTGAAGGACATCACCTCCGCTATAATTCACCCCTCCACTTT
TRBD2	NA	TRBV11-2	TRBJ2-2	CASSLDSSGANTGELFF	TGTGCCAGCAGCTTAGATTCTAGCGGGGCTAACACCGGGGAGCTGTTTTTT
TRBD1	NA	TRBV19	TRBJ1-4	CASSLPGTGYEKLFF	TGTGCCAGTAGTCTTCCCGGGACAGGGTATGAAAAACTGTTTTTT
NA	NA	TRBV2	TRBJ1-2	CASSEAVRGYTF	TGTGCCAGCAGTGAAGCGGTACGGGGCTACACCTTC
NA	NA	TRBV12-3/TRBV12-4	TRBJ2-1	CASRGASYNEQFF	TGTGCCAGCAGGGGGGCATCCTACAATGAGCAGTTCTTC
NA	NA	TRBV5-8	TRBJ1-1	CASSLVRTEAFF	TGTGCCAGCAGCTTGGTTCGCACTGAAGCTTTCTTT
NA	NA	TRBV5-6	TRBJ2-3	CASSYAGRRTDTQYF	TGTGCCAGCAGCTACGCAGGGAGGCGCACAGATACGCAGTATTTT
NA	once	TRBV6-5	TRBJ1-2	CASRTGSNGYTF	TGTGCCAGCAGAACGGGATCGAACGGCTACACCTTC
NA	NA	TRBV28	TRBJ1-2	CASRQVLGYGYTF	TGTGCCAGCAGGCAGGTTTTGGGCTATGGCTACACCTTC
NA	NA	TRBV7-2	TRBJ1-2	CASSLADSYGYTF	TGTGCCAGCAGCTTGGCCGACAGCTATGGCTACACCTTC
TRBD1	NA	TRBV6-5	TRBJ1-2	CASTGQGSYGYTF	TGTGCCAGCACCGGACAGGGCTCCTATGGCTACACCTTC
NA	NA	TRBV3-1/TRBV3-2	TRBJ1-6	CASSHGTTGRLSPLHF	TGTGCCAGCAGCCACGGCACAACAGGGAGATTATCACCCCTCCACTTT
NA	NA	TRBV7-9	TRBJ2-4	CASSLAESNIQYF	TGTGCCAGCAGCTTAGCCGAGTCAAACATTCAGTACTTC
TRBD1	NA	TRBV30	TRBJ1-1	CAWRGTEGLNTEAFF	TGTGCCTGGAGGGGGACAGAAGGGTTGAACACTGAAGCTTTCTTT
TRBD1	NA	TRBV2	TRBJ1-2	CASSVGGQTLYGYTF	TGTGCCAGCAGTGTGGGGGGACAGACTCTCTATGGCTACACCTTC
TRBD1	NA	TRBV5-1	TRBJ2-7	CASSMGQAYEQYF	TGCGCCAGCAGCATGGGACAGGCCTACGAGCAGTACTTC
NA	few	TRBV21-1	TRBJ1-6	CASSTPGQGGSPLHF	TGTGCCAGCAGCACCCCGGGACAGGGAGGGTCACCCCTCCACTTT
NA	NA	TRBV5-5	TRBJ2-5	CASSLDQGRLQETQYF	TGTGCCAGCAGCTTGGATCAGGGCCGGCTCCAAGAGACCCAGTACTTC
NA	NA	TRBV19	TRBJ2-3	CASSAKAVLHTDTQYF	TGTGCCAGTAGTGCTAAAGCGGTACTCCACACAGATACGCAGTATTTT
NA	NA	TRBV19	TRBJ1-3	CASKPGGGGTGNTIYF	TGTGCCAGCAAACCCGGGGGAGGGGGAACTGGAAACACCATATATTTT
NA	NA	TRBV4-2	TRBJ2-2	CASSQGGGGHTGELFF	TGTGCCAGCAGCCAAGGTGGGGGGGGGCACACCGGGGAGCTGTTTTTT
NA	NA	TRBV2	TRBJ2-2	CASSGENTGELFF	TGTGCCAGCAGTGGAGAGAACACCGGGGAGCTGTTTTTT
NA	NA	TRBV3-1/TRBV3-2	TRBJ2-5	CASSQGKASRVVVGETQYF	TGTGCCAGCAGCCAAGGCAAGGCTAGCCGGGTCGTTGTAGGAGAGACCCAGTACTTC
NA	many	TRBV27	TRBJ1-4	CASSWRGGLTNEKLFF	TGTGCCAGCAGCTGGAGGGGCGGTCTCACTAATGAAAAACTGTTTTTT
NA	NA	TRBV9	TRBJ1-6	CASSVGAGGNSPLHF	TGTGCCAGCAGCGTAGGGGCAGGAGGCAATTCACCCCTCCACTTT
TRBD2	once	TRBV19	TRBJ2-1	CASRRPSGEDEQFF	TGTGCCAGTAGGAGGCCTAGCGGGGAAGATGAGCAGTTCTTC
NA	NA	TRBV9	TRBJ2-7	CASSPRTVPLVEQYF	TGTGCCAGCAGCCCACGGACTGTCCCTCTTGTCGAGCAGTACTTC